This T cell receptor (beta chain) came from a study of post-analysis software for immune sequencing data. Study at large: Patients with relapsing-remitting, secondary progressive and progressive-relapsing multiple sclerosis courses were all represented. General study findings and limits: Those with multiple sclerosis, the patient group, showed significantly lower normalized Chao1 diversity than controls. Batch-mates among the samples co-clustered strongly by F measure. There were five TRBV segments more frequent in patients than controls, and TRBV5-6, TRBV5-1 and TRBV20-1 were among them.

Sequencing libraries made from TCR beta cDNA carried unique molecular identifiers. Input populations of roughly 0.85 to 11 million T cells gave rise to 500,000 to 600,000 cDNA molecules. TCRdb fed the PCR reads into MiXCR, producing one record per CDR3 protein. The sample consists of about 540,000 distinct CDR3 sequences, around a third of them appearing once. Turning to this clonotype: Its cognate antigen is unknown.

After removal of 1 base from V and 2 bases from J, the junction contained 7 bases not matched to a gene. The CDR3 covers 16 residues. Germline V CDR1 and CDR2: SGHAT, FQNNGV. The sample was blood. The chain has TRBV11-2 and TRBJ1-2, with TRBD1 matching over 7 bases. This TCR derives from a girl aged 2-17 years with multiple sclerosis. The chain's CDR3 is CASSLVGDSSNYGYTF. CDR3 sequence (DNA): TGTGCCAGCAGCTTAGTAGGGGACAGCTCCAACTATGGCTACACCTTC.